These 7 T cell receptor beta chains originate from one sample sequenced in a study of OX40 agonist ivuxolimab in advanced cancers. This table comes from immunoSEQ multiplex PCR, and its TCRdb copy is limited to in-frame clones, with some not included. The sample contains some 45,000 clones, approximately 86% of which appear only once. The sequencing used CD4+ or CD8+ T cells sorted from blood, collected in a trial of the OX40 agonist ivuxolimab. The receptors were sampled from an adult with an advanced solid tumor such as melanoma, head and neck, liver or kidney cancer.

This chain joins TRBV2 and TRBJ2-2; TRBD1 matches at 10 bases. The CDR3 consists of 15 residues. V shed 11 bases, J shed 7 bases, and the junction held 13 bases outside the gene matches. Germline CDR1 reads SNHLY; CDR2 reads FYNNEI. In DNA form, the CDR3 reads TGTGCCTCCCGAGGACAGGGGGTTAGGGGCGGGGAGCTGTTTTTT. Translation: CASRGQGVRGGELFF.

The CDR3 sequence: CASSPGQYSNQPQHF. The CDR3 DNA is TGTGCCAGCAGCCCGGGACAGTATAGCAATCAGCCCCAGCATTTT. This rearrangement joins TRBV5-8 to TRBJ1-5; 7 positions match TRBD1. CDR3 length equals 15 residues. After removal of 4 bases from V and 0 bases from J, the junction contained 4 bases not matched to a gene. In germline, CDR1 is SGHTS, CDR2 YDEGEE.

This clone has just a few counts. The chain links TRBV7-9 to TRBJ1-5, with 7 bases aligning to TRBD1. The V gene end was trimmed by 5 bases and the J gene end by 3 bases; junction bases not matched to a gene: 4. The CDR3 sequence is 14 residues long. Germline CDR1 SEHNR, CDR2 FQNEAQ (reference sequence). The CDR3 sequence: CASSQQGPNQPQHF. The CDR3 DNA is TGTGCCAGCAGCCAACAGGGGCCCAATCAGCCCCAGCATTTT.

This clone was picked up one time. The chain joins TRBV4-1 to TRBJ2-2; D remains ambiguous. The CDR3 has 12 residues. Germline assignment: CDR1 MGHRA and CDR2 YSYEKL. Trimming removed 1 base from V and 5 bases from J, with 2 bases in between. The DNA of the CDR3 is TGCGCCAGCAGCCAAGGGACCGGGGAGCTGTTTTTT. It is translated as CASSQGTGELFF.

V gene TRBV5-4 combines with J gene TRBJ1-1; D gene uncertain. CDR1 SGHNT and CDR2 YYREEE come from the germline V gene (reference sequence). V lost 4 bases, J lost 0 bases, and 13 bases lay in between. The CDR3 consists of 15 residues. The CDR3: CASSPMDGVNTEAFF. As DNA, the CDR3 is TGTGCCAGCAGCCCGATGGACGGAGTGAACACTGAAGCTTTCTTT.

The V gene is TRBV5-6, the J gene TRBJ2-5; D is possibly TRBD2 (5 bases). The ends were cut back, 1 base at V and 4 bases at J, with 8 bases in the middle. The CDR3 runs to 13 residues. The germline gives CDR1 SGHDT, CDR2 YYEEEE. The CDR3 DNA sequence: TGTGCCAGCAGCTTGAGGGCGGGAGAGACCCAGTACTTC. It codes for CASSLRAGETQYF.

This clone was counted a single time. The chain employs TRBV19 and TRBJ1-4; TRBD1 is a possible D gene (5 bases). There are 15 residues in the CDR3. Germline loops: CDR1 LNHDA, CDR2 SQIVND (reference sequence). V shed 1 base and J shed 5 bases, with 11 bases lying between them. CDR3 protein: CASSIVWGGNEKLFF. The CDR3 coding sequence is TGTGCCAGTAGTATAGTATGGGGCGGAAATGAAAAACTGTTTTTT.